This entry features one T cell receptor beta chain sequence. This sample is drawn from a study of blood T cell repertoires in COVID-19. Data came from immunoSEQ multiplex PCR; TCRdb stores just in-frame clones and leaves some out. Counted here are 450,000 to 500,000 clones, around 90% occurring once; the ten biggest clones make up roughly 0.72%. Cohort placement rested on clinical history that participants reported themselves. The ends were cut back, 1 base at V and 4 bases at J, with 12 bases in the middle. The germline CDR1 and CDR2 sequences are SGDLS and YYNGEE. CDR3 length: 15 amino acids. This chain connects TRBV9 to TRBJ1-3; D call uncertain. Sequencing was carried out using PBMCs or T cells enriched from blood (not recorded which). This TCR was sampled from a woman aged 18 to 35 who had recovered from COVID-19. The CDR3 sequence is CASSVQTGLGNTIYF. For the CDR3, the DNA is TGTGCCAGCAGCGTACAGACGGGTCTCGGAAACACCATATATTTT.